Listed here are 19 T cell receptor beta chains from one sample, sequenced in a study of tumor-infiltrating lymphocytes in oesophageal squamous cell carcinoma. TCRdb recomputed calls from the PCR reads with MiXCR, one row per CDR3 protein. The sample holds 15,000 or so distinct CDR3 sequences, over 50% seen once. What was sequenced was esophageal tumor tissue. The receptors were sampled from a female donor with esophageal squamous cell carcinoma.

The chain joins TRBV6-6 to TRBJ2-1, with D possibly TRBD2 on 5 matching bases. The J call may be wrong; the DNA end is better matched by TRBJ2-7. Germline-derived CDR1 and CDR2 are MNHNY and SVGAGI (reference sequence). The CDR3 has 13 residues. The CDR3 is CASSYSRGHEQYF. DNA for the CDR3: TGTGCCAGCAGTTACTCGAGAGGGCATGAGCAGTACTTC.

This sequence joins TRBV7-2 and TRBJ2-1; 8 nucleotides agree with TRBD1. The end of the DNA is better explained by TRBJ2-7, so the J call may be wrong. The CDR3 has 19 amino acids. Germline values: CDR1 SGHTA, CDR2 FQGNSA. CDR3 DNA sequence: TGTGCCAGCAGCTTAGTAGGAGGCGGACAGGGTAGGTCCTCCTACGAGCAGTACTTC. Residues: CASSLVGGGQGRSSYEQYF.

V is TRBV7-8 and J is TRBJ2-1, with TRBD2 matching over 11 bases. The DNA end lines up better with TRBJ2-7; the J call may be wrong. The CDR3 contains 15 residues. Germline CDR1 is SGHVS and CDR2 is FQNEAQ. The CDR3 spells CASSLRLAGSYEQYF. For the CDR3, the DNA is TGTGCCAGCAGCTTAAGACTAGCGGGATCCTACGAGCAGTACTTC.

V is TRBV7-8 and J is TRBJ2-7; D is uncertain. With the DNA end fitting TRBJ2-1 better, the J assignment may be wrong. CDR1 SGHVS and CDR2 FQNEAQ come from the germline V gene. The CDR3 is 12 residues long. CDR3 amino acids: CASSLGTNEQFF. CDR3 nucleotide sequence: TGTGCCAGCAGCTTAGGCACCAATGAGCAGTTCTTC.

The chain recombines TRBV7-2 with TRBJ2-1, with D perhaps TRBD1 (5 bases). The CDR3 totals 16 residues. The V end was cut by 2 bases, the J end by 0 bases, with 11 bases between. CDR1 SGHTA and CDR2 FQGNSA come from the germline V gene. CDR3 sequence (DNA): TGTGCCAGCAGCTTATGGGGCCAAAACTCCTACAATGAGCAGTTCTTC. It encodes CASSLWGQNSYNEQFF.

The chain joins TRBV9 to TRBJ2-1; D may be TRBD2 (5 bases). With the DNA end fitting TRBJ2-7 better, the J assignment may be wrong. Germline CDR1 SGDLS, CDR2 YYNGEE. CDR3 length: 15 amino acids. CDR3 DNA: TGTGCCAGCAGCCCTCCGGACCGGGGTGGTCGGGAGCAGTACTTC. Protein: CASSPPDRGGREQYF.

For this clonotype: Germline and junction disagree at one end, which may indicate a read error. The chain joins TRBV5-3 to TRBJ1-2, with TRBD1 matching 8 bases. TRBV5-3 is classed as an ORF, of uncertain function. The CDR3 is 17 amino acids. The CDR3 here is CASSLGQGAARLYGYTF. In nucleotides, the CDR3 is TGCGCCAGCAGCTTGGGCCAGGGGGCAGCGCGGCTCTATGGCTACACCTTC.

V gene TRBV28 combines with J gene TRBJ2-1; D perhaps matches TRBD2 (5 bases). The V end lost 5 bases, the J end lost 7 bases, and 18 bases lay between the germline ends. CDR3 size: 15 residues. Germline V gene lookup returns CDR1 MDHEN and CDR2 SYDVKM. CDR3: CASSPHLPAENEQFF. The CDR3 coding sequence is TGTGCCAGCAGTCCCCATTTACCAGCGGAAAATGAGCAGTTCTTC.

This clonotype is termed medium-sized. The chain is built from TRBV2 and TRBJ2-1, with 12 bases matching TRBD2. Germline V gene data show CDR1 as SNHLY and CDR2 as FYNNEI. Trimming removed 6 bases from V and 7 bases from J; junction bases left unmatched: 7. CDR3 length: 15 residues. The CDR3 loop is CASRDGLAGWNEQFF. The CDR3 coding sequence is TGTGCCAGCAGGGACGGACTAGCGGGATGGAATGAGCAGTTCTTC.

The gene calls are TRBV7-8 and TRBJ2-5; TRBD1 matches at 10 bases. Gene TRBJ2-7 matches the end of the DNA better, so the J call may be wrong. Per germline, CDR1 SGHVS and CDR2 FQNEAQ. This CDR3 comprises 15 residues. In DNA, the CDR3 is TGTGCCAGCAGCTTTCGGGGACAGGGGAGGATCGAGCAGTACTTC. This gives the protein CASSFRGQGRIEQYF.

J is TRBJ1-4 and V is TRBV6-1; either TRBD1 or TRBD2 may fit D (5 bases each). Judging by the DNA end, TRBJ2-3 fits better; the J call may be wrong. The CDR3 totals 14 residues. Germline CDR1 reads MNHNS; CDR2 reads SASEGT. For the CDR3, the DNA is TGTGCCAGCAGCTGGGGGTCCTCCACAGATACGCAGTATTTT. It codes for CASSWGSSTDTQYF.

CDR3 bases: TGTGCCAGCAGCTTAGTTGCTGAGACCCAGTACTTC. This translates into CASSLVAETQYF. This rearrangement joins TRBV7-3 to TRBJ2-5; D is unresolved. The CDR3 covers 12 residues. V lost 2 bases, J lost 5 bases, and 6 bases lay in between. The V gene's germline CDR1 is SGHTA and CDR2 FQGTGA.

This clonotype was recorded once. The CDR3 region has the DNA TGTGCCAGCAGCTTATTTGCGGGAAACTACGAGCAGTACTTC. Encoded protein: CASSLFAGNYEQYF. This sequence joins TRBV7-2 and TRBJ2-5, with D perhaps TRBD2 (6 bases). Matching the DNA end better, TRBJ2-7 makes the J call doubtful. The CDR3 is 14 amino acids. Germline V gene lookup returns CDR1 SGHTA and CDR2 FQGNSA.

This clonotype was detected many times. The chain links TRBV6-1 to TRBJ1-2, with 9 nucleotides matching TRBD1. CDR3 length: 15 residues. Per germline, CDR1 MNHNS and CDR2 SASEGT. The V gene end was trimmed by 6 bases and the J gene end by 2 bases; junction bases not matched to a gene: 7. The CDR3, as DNA: TGTGCCAGCAGGGAGTGGACAGGGGCCAACTATGGCTACACCTTC. It is translated as CASREWTGANYGYTF.

This clonotype came up once. The rearrangement joins TRBV7-2 to TRBJ2-3, with 9 bases matching TRBD1. The CDR3 loop spans 16 amino acids. Germline V gene data show CDR1 as SGHTA and CDR2 as FQGNSA. Trimming removed 5 bases from V and 7 bases from J; junction bases left unmatched: 13. CDR3 sequence (DNA): TGTGCCAGCAGCAGGGACCACGGGACAGGGTTGTATACGCAGTATTTT. It encodes CASSRDHGTGLYTQYF.

This clonotype was detected many times. A much larger clone sits a single nucleotide away, making a read error possible. The CDR3 DNA sequence: TGTGCCAGTAGTAGCGGGAGCGTACCCTCCTACAATGAGCAGTACTTC. Protein product: CASSSGSVPSYNEQYF. The rearrangement joins TRBV27 to TRBJ2-1; 9 bases line up with TRBD2. The J call may be mistaken, given a closer DNA end match to TRBJ2-7. The CDR3 totals 16 residues. Germline CDR1 and CDR2: MNHEY and SMNVEV (reference sequence).

This clonotype appeared a few times. The genes are TRBV7-2 and TRBJ2-7, with D possibly matching TRBD1 (5 bases). The J call may not be correct, given that the DNA end is closer to TRBJ1-2. CDR3 length: 13 residues. Germline-derived CDR1 and CDR2 are SGHTA and FQGNSA. This CDR3 reads CASSKRGPYGYTF. For the CDR3, the DNA is TGTGCCAGCAGCAAGAGGGGTCCCTATGGCTACACCTTC.

Comments on this clonotype: Likely a read error: the CDR3 ends without its conserved phenylalanine or tryptophan. The DNA is left out, because the CDR3 cannot be placed on it with certainty; the CDR3 is given as TCRdb lists it. The rearrangement joins TRBV7-2 to TRBJ2-6; the D call of TRBD1 is as the table states it, not checked on the DNA. The CDR3 is 18 amino acids long, termini counted. CDR1 and CDR2 from the germline V gene are SGHTA and FQGNSA. The CDR3 reads CASSLPRVVGGNEQFFGA.

This clonotype appeared many times. The V and J genes are TRBV19 and TRBJ2-1; D is unresolved. Trimming took off 9 bases at V and 0 bases at J, with 9 bases between the two ends. The CDR3 length is 13 residues. CDR1 LNHDA and CDR2 SQIVND come from the germline V gene (reference sequence). The CDR3 reads CASGESSYNEQFF. Written as DNA, the CDR3 is TGTGCCAGCGGAGAGAGCTCCTACAATGAGCAGTTCTTC.